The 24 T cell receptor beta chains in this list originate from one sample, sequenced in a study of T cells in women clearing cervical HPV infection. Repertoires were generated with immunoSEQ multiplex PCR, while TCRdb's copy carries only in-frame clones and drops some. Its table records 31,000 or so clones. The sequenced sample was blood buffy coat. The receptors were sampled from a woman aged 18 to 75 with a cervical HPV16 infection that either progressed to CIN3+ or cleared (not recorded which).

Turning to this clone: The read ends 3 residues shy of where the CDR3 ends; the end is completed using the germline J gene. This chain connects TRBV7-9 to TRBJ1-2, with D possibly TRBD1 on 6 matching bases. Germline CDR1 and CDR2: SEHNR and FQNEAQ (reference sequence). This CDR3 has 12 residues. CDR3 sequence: CASSLGADTYTF. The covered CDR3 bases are TGTGCCAGCAGCTTGGGGGCAGATACC.

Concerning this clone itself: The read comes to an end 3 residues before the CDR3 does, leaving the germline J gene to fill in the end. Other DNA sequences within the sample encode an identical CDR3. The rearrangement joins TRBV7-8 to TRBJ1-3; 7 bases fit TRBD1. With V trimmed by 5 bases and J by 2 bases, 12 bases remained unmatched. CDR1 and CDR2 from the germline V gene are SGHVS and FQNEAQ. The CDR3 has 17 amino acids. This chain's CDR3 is CASSPKGRGRAGNTIYF. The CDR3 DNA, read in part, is TGTGCCAGCAGCCCAAAAGGAAGGGGGCGCGCTGGAAACACC.

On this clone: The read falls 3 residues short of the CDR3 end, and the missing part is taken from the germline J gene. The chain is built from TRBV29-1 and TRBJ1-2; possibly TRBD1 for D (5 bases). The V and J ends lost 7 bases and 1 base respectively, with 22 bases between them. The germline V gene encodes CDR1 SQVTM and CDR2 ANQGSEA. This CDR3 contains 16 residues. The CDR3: CSASPVGQILNYGYTF. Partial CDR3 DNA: TGCAGCGCCTCACCGGTAGGACAAATCCTTAACTATGGC. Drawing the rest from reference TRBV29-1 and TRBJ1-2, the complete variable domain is SAVISQKPSRDICQRGTSLTIQCQVDSQVTMMFWYRQQPGQSLTLIATANQGSEATYESGFVIDKFPISRPNLTFSTLTVSNMSPEDSSIYLCSASPVGQILNYGYTFGSGTRLTVV.

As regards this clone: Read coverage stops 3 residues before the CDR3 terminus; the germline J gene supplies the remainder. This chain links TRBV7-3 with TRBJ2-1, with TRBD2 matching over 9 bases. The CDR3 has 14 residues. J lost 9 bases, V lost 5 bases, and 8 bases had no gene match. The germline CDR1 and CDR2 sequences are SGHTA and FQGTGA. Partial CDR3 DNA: TGTGCCAGCAGCCCCGGGACTAGCTTTACTGAG. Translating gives CASSPGTSFTE. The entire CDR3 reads CASSPGTSFTEQFF.

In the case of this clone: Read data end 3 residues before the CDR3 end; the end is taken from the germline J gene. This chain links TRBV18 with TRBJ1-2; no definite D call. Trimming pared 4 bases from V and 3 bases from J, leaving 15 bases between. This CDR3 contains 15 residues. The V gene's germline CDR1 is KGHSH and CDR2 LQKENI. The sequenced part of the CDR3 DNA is TGTGCCAGCTCACACGGAACATACCGGGACTATGGC. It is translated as CASSHGTYRDYG. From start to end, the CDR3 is CASSHGTYRDYGYTF.

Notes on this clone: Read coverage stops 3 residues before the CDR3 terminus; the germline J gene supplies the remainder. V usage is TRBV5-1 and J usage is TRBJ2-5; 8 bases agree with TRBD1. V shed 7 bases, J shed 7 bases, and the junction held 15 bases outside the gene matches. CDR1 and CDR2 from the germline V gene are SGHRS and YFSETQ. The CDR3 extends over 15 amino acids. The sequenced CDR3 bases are TGCGCCAGCTCCCTAGGGACCAAACAGGGGGGGACC. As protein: CASSLGTKQGGT. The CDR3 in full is CASSLGTKQGGTQYF.

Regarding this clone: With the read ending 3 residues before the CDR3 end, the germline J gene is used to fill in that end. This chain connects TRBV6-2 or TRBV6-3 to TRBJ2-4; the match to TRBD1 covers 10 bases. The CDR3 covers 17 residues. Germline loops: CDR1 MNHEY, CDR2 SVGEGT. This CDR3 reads CASSFHRDRGYNQPQYF. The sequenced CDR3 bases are TGTGCCAGCAGTTTCCACCGGGACAGGGGCTACAATCAGCCT.

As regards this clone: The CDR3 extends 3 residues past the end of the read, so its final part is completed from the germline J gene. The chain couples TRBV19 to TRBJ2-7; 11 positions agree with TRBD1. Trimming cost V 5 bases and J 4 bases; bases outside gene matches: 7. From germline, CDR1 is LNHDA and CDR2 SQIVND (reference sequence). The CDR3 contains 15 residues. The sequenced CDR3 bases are TGTGCCAGTAGTCCCCGGACAGGGGGCGATTACGAG. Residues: CASSPRTGGDYE. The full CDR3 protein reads CASSPRTGGDYEQYF.

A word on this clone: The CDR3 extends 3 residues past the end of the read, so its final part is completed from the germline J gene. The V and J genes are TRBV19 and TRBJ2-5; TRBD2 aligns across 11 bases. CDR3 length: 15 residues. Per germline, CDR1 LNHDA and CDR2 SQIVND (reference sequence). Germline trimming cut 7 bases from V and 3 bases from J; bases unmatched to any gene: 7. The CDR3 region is CASTSGLAVEETQYF. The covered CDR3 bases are TGTGCCAGTACATCGGGACTAGCGGTAGAAGAGACC.

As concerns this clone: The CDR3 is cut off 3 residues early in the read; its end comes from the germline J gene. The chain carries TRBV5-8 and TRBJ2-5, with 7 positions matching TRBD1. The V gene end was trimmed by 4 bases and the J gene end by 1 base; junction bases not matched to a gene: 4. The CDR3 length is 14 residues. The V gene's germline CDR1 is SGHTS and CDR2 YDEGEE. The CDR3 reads CASSPRTGQETQYF. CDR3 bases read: TGTGCCAGCAGCCCTAGGACAGGCCAAGAGACC.

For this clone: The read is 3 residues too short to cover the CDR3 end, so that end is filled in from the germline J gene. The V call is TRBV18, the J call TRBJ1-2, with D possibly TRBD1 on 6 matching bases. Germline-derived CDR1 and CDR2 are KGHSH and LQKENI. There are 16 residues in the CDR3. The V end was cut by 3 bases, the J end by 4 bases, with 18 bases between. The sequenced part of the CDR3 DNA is TGTGCCAGCTCACCTTCGGGGGGGCATAACCTCTATGGC. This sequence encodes CASSPSGGHNLYG. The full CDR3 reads CASSPSGGHNLYGYTF.

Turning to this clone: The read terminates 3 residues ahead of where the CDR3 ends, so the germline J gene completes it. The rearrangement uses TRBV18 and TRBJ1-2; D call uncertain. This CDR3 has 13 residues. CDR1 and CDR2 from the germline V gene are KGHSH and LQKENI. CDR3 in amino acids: CASSPAVSYDYTF. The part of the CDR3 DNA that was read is TGTGCCAGCTCACCCGCTGTCTCCTACGAC. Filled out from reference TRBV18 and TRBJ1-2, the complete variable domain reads NAGVMQNPRHLVRRRGQEARLRCSPMKGHSHVYWYRQLPEEGLKFMVYLQKENIIDESGMPKERFSAEFPKEGPSILRIQQVVRGDSAAYFCASSPAVSYDYTFGSGTRLTVV.

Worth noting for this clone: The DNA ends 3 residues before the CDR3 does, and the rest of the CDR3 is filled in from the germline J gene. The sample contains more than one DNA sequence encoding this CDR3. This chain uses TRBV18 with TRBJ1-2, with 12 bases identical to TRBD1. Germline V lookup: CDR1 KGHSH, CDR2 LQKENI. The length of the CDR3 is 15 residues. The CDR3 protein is CASSPPGQGAYDYTF. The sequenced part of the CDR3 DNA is TGTGCCAGCTCACCACCGGGACAGGGGGCCTACGAC.

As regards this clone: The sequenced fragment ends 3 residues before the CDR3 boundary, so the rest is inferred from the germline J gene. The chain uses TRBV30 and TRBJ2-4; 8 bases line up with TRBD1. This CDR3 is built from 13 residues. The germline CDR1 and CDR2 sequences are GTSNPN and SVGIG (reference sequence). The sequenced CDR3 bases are TGTGCCTGGAGTCACCAGGGGGCCCGTGGT. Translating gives CAWSHQGARG. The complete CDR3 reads CAWSHQGARGQYF.

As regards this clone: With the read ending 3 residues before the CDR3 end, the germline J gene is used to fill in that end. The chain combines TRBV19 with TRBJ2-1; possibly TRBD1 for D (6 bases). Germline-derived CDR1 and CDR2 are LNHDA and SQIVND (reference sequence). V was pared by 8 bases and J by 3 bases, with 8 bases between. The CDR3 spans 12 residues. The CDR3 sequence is CASGQYYNEQFF. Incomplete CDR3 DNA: TGTGCCAGTGGACAGTACTACAATGAG.

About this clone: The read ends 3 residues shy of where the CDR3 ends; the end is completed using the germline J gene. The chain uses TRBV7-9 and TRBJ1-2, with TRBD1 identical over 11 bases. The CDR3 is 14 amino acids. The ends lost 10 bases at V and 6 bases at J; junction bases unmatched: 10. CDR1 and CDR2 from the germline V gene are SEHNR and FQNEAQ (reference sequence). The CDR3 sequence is CATPGQGATHGYTF. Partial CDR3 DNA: TGTGCCACCCCCGGACAGGGGGCTACCCATGGC.

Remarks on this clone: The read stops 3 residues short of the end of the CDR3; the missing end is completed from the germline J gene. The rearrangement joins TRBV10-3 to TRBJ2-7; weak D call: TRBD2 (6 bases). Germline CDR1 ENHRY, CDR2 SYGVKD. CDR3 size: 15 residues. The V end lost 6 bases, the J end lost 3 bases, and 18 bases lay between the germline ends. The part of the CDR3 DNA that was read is TGTGCCATCAGCCAAATCGGGGGTTTCAGCTACGAG. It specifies CAISQIGGFSYE. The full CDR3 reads CAISQIGGFSYEQYF.

CDR3: CASSMKLFKHEQYF. The CDR3 bases that were read are TGTGCCAGTAGTATGAAACTGTTCAAACACGAG. The genes are TRBV19 and TRBJ2-7; no definite D call. From the germline J gene comes the end of the CDR3, since the read stops 3 residues before it. V shed 3 bases and J shed 5 bases, with 14 bases lying between them. The CDR3 spans 14 residues. Germline CDR1 and CDR2: LNHDA and SQIVND (reference sequence).

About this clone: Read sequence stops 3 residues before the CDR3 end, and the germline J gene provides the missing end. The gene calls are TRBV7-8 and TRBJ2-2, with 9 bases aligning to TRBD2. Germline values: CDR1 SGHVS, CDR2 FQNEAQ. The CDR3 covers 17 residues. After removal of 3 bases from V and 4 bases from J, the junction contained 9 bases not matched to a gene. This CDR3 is CASSLRGGQYGTGELFF. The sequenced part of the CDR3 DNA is TGTGCCAGCAGCTTGCGGGGGGGCCAATATGGCACCGGGGAG.

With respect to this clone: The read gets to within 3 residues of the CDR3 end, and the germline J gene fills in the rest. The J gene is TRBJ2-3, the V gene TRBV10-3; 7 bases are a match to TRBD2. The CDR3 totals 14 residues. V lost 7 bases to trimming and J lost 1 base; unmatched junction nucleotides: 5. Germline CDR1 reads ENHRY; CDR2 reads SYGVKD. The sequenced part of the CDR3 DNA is TGTGCCATCAATCGGGGGGATGGCACAGATACG. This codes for CAINRGDGTDT. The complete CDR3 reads CAINRGDGTDTQYF.

The CDR3 bases that were read are TGTGCCAGCAGCTGGTCGACAGGTTCCTACGAG. It codes for CASSWSTGSYE. The complete CDR3 sequence is CASSWSTGSYEQYF. The chain combines TRBV7-6 with TRBJ2-7; TRBD1 is a possible D gene (6 bases). The read is 3 residues too short to cover the CDR3 end, so that end is filled in from the germline J gene. The CDR3 extends over 14 amino acids. Trimming shortened V by 4 bases and J by 1 base, and 11 bases separated the two germline ends. Per the germline V gene, CDR1 is SGHVS and CDR2 is FNYEAQ. Looking up the rest from reference TRBV7-6 and TRBJ2-7 gives the full variable domain: GAGVSQSPRYKVTKRGQDVALRCDPISGHVSLYWYRQALGQGPEFLTYFNYEAQQDKSGLPNDRFSAERPEGSISTLTIQRTEQRDSAMYRCASSWSTGSYEQYFGPGTRLTVT.

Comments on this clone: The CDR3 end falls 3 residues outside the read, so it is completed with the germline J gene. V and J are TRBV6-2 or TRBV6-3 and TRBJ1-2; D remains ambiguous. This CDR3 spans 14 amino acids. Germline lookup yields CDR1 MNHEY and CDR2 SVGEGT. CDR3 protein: CASSYSQQSGGYTF. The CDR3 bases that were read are TGTGCCAGCAGTTACTCTCAACAGTCTGGCGGC.

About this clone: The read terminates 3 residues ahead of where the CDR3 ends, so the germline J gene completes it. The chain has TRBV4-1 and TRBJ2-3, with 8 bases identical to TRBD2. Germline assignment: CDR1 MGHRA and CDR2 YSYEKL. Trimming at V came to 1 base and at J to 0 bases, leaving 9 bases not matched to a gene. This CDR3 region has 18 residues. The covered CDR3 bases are TGCGCCAGCAGCCAAGTGGCGGGGGGAAATCCTAGCACAGATACG. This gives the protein CASSQVAGGNPSTDT. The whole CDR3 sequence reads CASSQVAGGNPSTDTQYF.

The CDR3 DNA, read in part, is TGTGCCAGCAGCTTAGATGCGGGAGCAGGGGAGACT. Translating it yields CASSLDAGAGET. The entire CDR3 protein is CASSLDAGAGETQYF. This sequence joins TRBV11-3 and TRBJ2-4; tentative D call: TRBD2 (7 bases). The read gets to within 3 residues of the CDR3 end, and the germline J gene fills in the rest. CDR1 and CDR2 (germline): SGHNT, YENEEA. CDR3 length equals 15 residues.